The sequence of this T cell receptor beta chain was determined in a study of CD4+ T cells in melanoma. General study points: Reportedly, melanoma neoantigen-specific CD4+ T cells showed varied differentiation states. CD8+ T cell, macrophage and B cell function reportedly correlated with neoantigen-specific CD4+ T cells.

TCRdb's table, derived via immunoSEQ multiplex PCR, lists solely in-frame clones and lacks some. The sample consists of some 10,000 clones, around 71% of them appearing once. Points on this clone: No antigen is known for it.

The sample consisted of cells from a culture (not recorded whether cultured in vitro). The TCR originated in a human donor with melanoma.

CDR3 coding DNA: TGTGCCAGCCGGGGGGAGCGGGGGACTAGCACAGATACGCAGTATTTT. Amino acids: CASRGERGTSTDTQYF. J is TRBJ2-3 and V is TRBV19, with 8 bases matching TRBD2. From germline, CDR1 is LNHDA and CDR2 SQIVND (reference sequence). This CDR3 is 16 amino acids long. V was clipped by 9 bases and J by 0 bases; unmatched bases: 11.